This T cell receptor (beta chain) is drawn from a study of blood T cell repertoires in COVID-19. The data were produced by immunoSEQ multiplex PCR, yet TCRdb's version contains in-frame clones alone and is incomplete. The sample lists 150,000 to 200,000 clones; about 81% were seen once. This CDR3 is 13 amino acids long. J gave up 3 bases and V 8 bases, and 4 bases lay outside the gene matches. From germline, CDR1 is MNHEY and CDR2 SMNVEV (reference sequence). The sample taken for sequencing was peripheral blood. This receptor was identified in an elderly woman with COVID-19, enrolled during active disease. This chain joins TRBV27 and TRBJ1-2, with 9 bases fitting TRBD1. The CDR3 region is CASRRDRDYGYTF. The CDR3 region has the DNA TGTGCCAGCCGCCGGGACAGGGACTATGGCTACACCTTC.